A selection of T cell receptor beta chains follows, all from one sample in a study of blood T cell repertoires in COVID-19. The protocol was immunoSEQ multiplex PCR, while the TCRdb copy is restricted to in-frame clones and leaves out a portion. The top ten clones hold about an eighth of a sample with around 170,000 clones, 80% of them seen once. The specimen was PBMCs or T cells enriched from blood (not recorded which). These receptors were obtained from a man aged 60-69 years who had been exposed to COVID-19. The CDR3 runs from the conserved cysteine through the conserved F or W. The D gene is left open where the match is weak. Rows give clone size only sometimes, using once, few, many, or a class for an expanded clone.

j_gene	len	abundance	v_gene	d_gene	CDR3nt	CDR3aa
TRBJ1-2	15	.	TRBV27	TRBD1	TGTGCCAGCAGCAAAATGGGTACAGGGGGCCATGGCTACACCTTC	CASSKMGTGGHGYTF
TRBJ1-1	15	few	TRBV21-1	.	TGTGCCAGCAGCAAACCCCCCAGGGAAGGCACTGAAGCTTTCTTT	CASSKPPREGTEAFF
TRBJ2-1	13	few	TRBV19	TRBD1	TGTGCCAGTACTCACACAGGGGGGAATGAGCAGTTCTTC	CASTHTGGNEQFF
TRBJ2-3	16	.	TRBV4-3	TRBD2	TGCGCCAGCAGCCAGGGACTAGCGGGAGTTTCGGATACGCAGTATTTT	CASSQGLAGVSDTQYF
TRBJ2-3	18	.	TRBV27	TRBD2	TGTGCCAGCAGACTTAAAACACCGGGACTAGCGCCCACAGATACGCAGTATTTT	CASRLKTPGLAPTDTQYF
TRBJ1-4	14	.	TRBV5-8	TRBD1	TGTGCCAGCAGCCCCACAGGGGCGGATGAAAAACTGTTTTTT	CASSPTGADEKLFF
TRBJ1-4	17	.	TRBV14	.	TGTGCCAGCAGCCAAGAAAGGACCGGGGTGAGGAATGAAAAACTGTTTTTT	CASSQERTGVRNEKLFF
TRBJ2-2	16	.	TRBV19	.	TGTGCCAGTACCGGCTGGACATCGCGAGGTACCGGGGAGCTGTTTTTT	CASTGWTSRGTGELFF
TRBJ2-7	15	.	TRBV6-5	TRBD1	TGTGCCAGCAGTTACCGGGACAGGGGCGGCTACGAGCAGTACTTC	CASSYRDRGGYEQYF
TRBJ1-2	13	once	TRBV10-3	.	TGTGCCATCAACCCAGGGGAGTCGGGAGGCTACACCTTC	CAINPGESGGYTF
TRBJ2-5	12	.	TRBV5-8	.	TGTGCCAGCAGCTTGGCTTCAGAGACCCAGTACTTC	CASSLASETQYF
TRBJ2-7	13	.	TRBV18	.	TGTGCCAGCTCACCCTTGGGGGGCTACGAGCAGTACTTC	CASSPLGGYEQYF
TRBJ1-1	15	.	TRBV29-1	TRBD1	TGCAGCGTGGGGACAGGGGGCGCCATGACCACTGAAGCTTTCTTT	CSVGTGGAMTTEAFF
TRBJ2-5	15	.	TRBV6-5	TRBD2	TGTGCCAGCAGTTCCCCCGGGGGGTCCCAAGAGACCCAGTACTTC	CASSSPGGSQETQYF
TRBJ1-1	12	.	TRBV10-3	.	TGTGCCATCACTGCAGGGAACACTGAAGCTTTCTTT	CAITAGNTEAFF
TRBJ2-5	13	.	TRBV5-6	TRBD2	TGTGCCAGCAGCTTGGTAGCGGGAGTAACCCAGTACTTC	CASSLVAGVTQYF
TRBJ1-1	13	few	TRBV11-2	.	TGTGCCAGCAGCCTGGAGGCGAACACTGAAGCTTTCTTT	CASSLEANTEAFF
TRBJ1-5	17	.	TRBV7-6	.	TGTGCCAGCAGCTTATTTGCGGGAGACCCTAGCAATCAGCCCCAGCATTTT	CASSLFAGDPSNQPQHF
TRBJ2-7	14	.	TRBV2	.	TGTGCCAGCAGTGATGTTACCGGGGTATACGAGCAGTACTTC	CASSDVTGVYEQYF
TRBJ1-2	16	.	TRBV5-4	TRBD1	TGTGCCAGCAGCTTGAGTCTTCAGGGGGCTCACTATGGCTACACCTTC	CASSLSLQGAHYGYTF
TRBJ1-4	12	.	TRBV2	.	TGTGCCAGCAGTGAAGGGAGTGAAAAACTGTTTTTT	CASSEGSEKLFF
TRBJ2-7	12	.	TRBV12-3/TRBV12-4	.	TGTGCCAGCAGTTTAAGCGCCTACGAGCAGTACTTC	CASSLSAYEQYF
TRBJ2-5	15	.	TRBV7-2	TRBD1	TGTGCCAGCAGCCCTTCGACGACAGGGTCAGAGACCCAGTACTTC	CASSPSTTGSETQYF
TRBJ1-1	15	once	TRBV5-5	TRBD1	TGTGCCAGCAGCCACCGACAGGGGGCGTTCACTGAAGCTTTCTTT	CASSHRQGAFTEAFF
TRBJ2-5	16	.	TRBV18	TRBD2	TGTGCCAGCTCACCACCTAGCGGGAGGTATCAAGAGACCCAGTACTTC	CASSPPSGRYQETQYF